The present T cell receptor (beta chain) was sequenced within a study of OX40 agonist ivuxolimab in advanced cancers. Study results and limitations: There were, on average, more expanded clones in CD8+ T cells than in CD4+.

Clones were sequenced by immunoSEQ multiplex PCR, and TCRdb holds only the in-frame ones, with some missing. The profile shows about 64,000 clones, about 86% of them singletons. Trimming took off 1 base at V and 9 bases at J, with 13 bases between the two ends. The CDR3 runs 15 residues. Per the germline V gene, CDR1 is SGHTA and CDR2 is FQGTGA. A note on this clone: Its antigen remains unknown.

Sequenced material: CD4+ or CD8+ T cells sorted from blood, taken in a trial of the OX40 agonist ivuxolimab. This TCR was sampled from an adult with an advanced solid tumor such as melanoma, head and neck, liver or kidney cancer. The J gene is TRBJ1-6, the V gene TRBV7-3; tentatively, D is TRBD1 (6 bases). The CDR3 here is CASSLNPGGGSPLHF. The DNA for the CDR3 is TGTGCCAGCAGCTTAAACCCCGGAGGGGGTTCACCCCTCCACTTT.